The 12 T cell receptor beta chains below were found in one sample sequenced in a study of a mutant IDH1 vaccine in newly diagnosed glioma. For these receptors, no antigen is known. As for time point: week 5, during vaccination. Each dose of the vaccine consisted of 300 ug of mutant IDH1 20-mer peptide, with topical imiquimod. Assay: immunoSEQ multiplex PCR; the TCRdb copy retains only in-frame clones and omits some. The data hold 50,000 to 75,000 clones, with roughly 80% observed a single time. Here the sequenced sample was PBMCs, taken from a glioma patient whose treatment included an IDH1 peptide vaccine. The receptors here all came from a woman in her 50s with glioma.

This chain connects TRBV30 to TRBJ1-5; 10 nucleotides line up with TRBD1. V shed 2 bases, J shed 6 bases, and the junction held 1 base outside the gene matches. The CDR3 spans 13 residues. The germline CDR1 and CDR2 sequences are GTSNPN and SVGIG (reference sequence). The CDR3 coding sequence is TGTGCCTGGAGTCGGGACAGGGGTCAGCCCCAGCATTTT. This translates into CAWSRDRGQPQHF.

This clone was counted between two and nine times. The chain carries TRBV14 and TRBJ1-1; 7 bases match TRBD1. The CDR3 runs to 13 residues. The germline CDR1 and CDR2 sequences are SGHDN and FVKESK. Trimming removed 3 bases from V and 3 bases from J; junction bases left unmatched: 1. The CDR3 sequence is CASSQGQHTEAFF. CDR3 DNA sequence: TGTGCCAGCAGCCAGGGACAGCACACTGAAGCTTTCTTT.

The rearrangement links TRBV2 to TRBJ1-5; no firm D call. Deletions cut 8 bases from V and 5 bases from J, with 13 bases between. The CDR3 has 13 residues. Looked up from germline, CDR1 is SNHLY and CDR2 is FYNNEI. CDR3 amino acids: CASGLDNHQPQHF. In DNA form, the CDR3 reads TGTGCCAGCGGTCTTGATAATCATCAGCCCCAGCATTTT.

This chain joins TRBV4-2 and TRBJ2-3, with 9 bases fitting TRBD2. Germline assignment: CDR1 LGHNA and CDR2 YNFKEQ. With 0 bases clipped from V and 6 bases from J, the junction kept 10 bases outside the gene matches. The CDR3 has 17 residues. Here the CDR3 DNA reads TGTGCCAGCAGCCAAGATGGGTCGGGCGGGGGGGCGGATACGCAGTATTTT. Translated, it gives CASSQDGSGGGADTQYF.

The chain carries TRBV5-5 and TRBJ2-5; tentative D call: TRBD1 (6 bases). Germline V gene lookup returns CDR1 SGHKS and CDR2 YYEKEE (reference sequence). V lost 3 bases to trimming and J lost 4 bases, with 13 bases between them. This CDR3 contains 14 residues. CDR3 sequence (DNA): TGTGCCAGCAGCTCCAGGGGTAGTCCAGAGACCCAGTACTTC. It specifies CASSSRGSPETQYF.

The chain has TRBV11-2 and TRBJ2-1, with a possible D match to TRBD1 (7 bases). Germline CDR1 is SGHAT and CDR2 is FQNNGV. This CDR3 is built from 14 residues. Trimming shortened V by 5 bases and J by 16 bases, and 24 bases separated the two germline ends. The CDR3 coding sequence is TGTGCCAGCAGCGGGTCGAGGGTTCAGGGGGGTCGCTTCTTC. This codes for CASSGSRVQGGRFF.

The chain joins TRBV30 to TRBJ2-7, with TRBD1 as a possible D gene (6 bases). Trimming shortened V by 0 bases and J by 0 bases, and 15 bases separated the two germline ends. The CDR3 has 16 residues. Germline V gene data show CDR1 as GTSNPN and CDR2 as SVGIG (reference sequence). The CDR3 DNA is TGTGCCTGGAGTGTACCGACAGGATCGTACTCCTACGAGCAGTACTTC. As protein: CAWSVPTGSYSYEQYF.

The chain is built from TRBV5-1 and TRBJ1-1; a possible D gene is TRBD1 (5 bases). V was shortened by 0 bases and J by 0 bases, with 9 bases between the two germline ends. The length of the CDR3 is 15 residues. CDR1 is SGHRS and CDR2 is YFSETQ in the germline V gene. The DNA of the CDR3 is TGCGCCAGCAGCTTGGGGGGGGTAGTGAACACTGAAGCTTTCTTT. Translation gives CASSLGGVVNTEAFF. Combining the CDR3 with reference TRBV5-1 and TRBJ1-1 gives the whole variable domain KAGVTQTPRYLIKTRGQQVTLSCSPISGHRSVSWYQQTPGQGLQFLFEYFSETQRNKGNFPGRFSGRQFSNSRSEMNVSTLELGDSALYLCASSLGGVVNTEAFFGQGTRLTVV.

The chain joins TRBV19 to TRBJ1-5; D is uncertain. Germline V CDR1 and CDR2: LNHDA, SQIVND (reference sequence). Trimming pared 8 bases from V and 4 bases from J, leaving 9 bases between. The CDR3 extends over 12 amino acids. The CDR3 DNA reads as TGTGCCAGTGGGTTTGGGAATCAGCCCCAGCATTTT. It specifies CASGFGNQPQHF.

The chain is built from TRBV6-4 and TRBJ1-5; D is unclear. Deletions cut 8 bases from V and 3 bases from J, with 14 bases between. CDR3 length: 14 residues. Germline CDR1 is MRHNA and CDR2 is SNTAGT. CDR3 loop: CASVDIDPNQPQHF. The CDR3 coding sequence is TGTGCCAGCGTAGACATTGACCCCAATCAGCCCCAGCATTTT.

This clone has a handful of counts. The rearrangement links TRBV6-5 to TRBJ1-3; D is unclear. The V and J ends lost 8 bases and 0 bases respectively, with 8 bases between them. Germline V gene lookup returns CDR1 MNHEY and CDR2 SVGAGI. This CDR3 region has 13 residues. The CDR3 protein is CASRPVSGNTIYF. CDR3 DNA: TGTGCCAGCCGGCCCGTCTCTGGAAACACCATATATTTT.

The V gene is TRBV7-2, the J gene TRBJ1-5; D unclear. Trimming removed 5 bases at V and 5 bases at J, with 10 bases between. Germline V gene sequence: CDR1 SGHTA, CDR2 FQGNSA. CDR3 size: 13 residues. In DNA, the CDR3 is TGTGCCAGCAGCAAATCGAGGGATCAGCCCCAGCATTTT. The encoded protein is CASSKSRDQPQHF.